This TCR beta chain was retrieved from a study of T cell responses to AZD1222 COVID-19 vaccine. Method: immunoSEQ multiplex PCR; TCRdb's copy keeps in-frame clones and lacks some. Among about 140,000 clones listed, roughly 88% were seen once. Points from the study as a whole: There were repertoire samples only from the period after the peak T cell response. There were vaccine-associated CD4 TCRs across spike, dominant at 160-218 and 743-854. The donors showed a predominance of white British ancestry and of females, with possible underestimation of clonal diversity. Just a handful of people given AZD1222 tested seropositive at baseline.

In regard to this clone: What it recognizes is unknown.

CDR3 size: 14 residues. Germline V gene data show CDR1 as LNHDA and CDR2 as SQIVND (reference sequence). V gave up 4 bases and J gave up 6 bases, with 10 bases separating them. The V and J genes are TRBV19 and TRBJ1-6; unclear D gene. Material: peripheral blood, obtained on day 0 of AZD1222 vaccination. This TCR derives from an adult in good health. CDR3: CASSTPDFNSPLHF. The CDR3 DNA follows: TGTGCCAGTAGTACCCCCGACTTTAATTCACCCCTCCACTTT.